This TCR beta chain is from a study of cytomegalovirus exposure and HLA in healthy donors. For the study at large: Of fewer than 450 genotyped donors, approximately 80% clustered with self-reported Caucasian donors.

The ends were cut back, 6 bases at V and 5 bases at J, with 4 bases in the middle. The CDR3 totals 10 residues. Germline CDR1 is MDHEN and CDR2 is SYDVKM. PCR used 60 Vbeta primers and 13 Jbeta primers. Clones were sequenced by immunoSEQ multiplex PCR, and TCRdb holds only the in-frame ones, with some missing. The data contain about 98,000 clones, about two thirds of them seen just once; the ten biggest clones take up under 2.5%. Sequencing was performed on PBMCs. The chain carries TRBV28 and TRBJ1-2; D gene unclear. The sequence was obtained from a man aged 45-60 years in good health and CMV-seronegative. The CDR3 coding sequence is TGTGCCAGCAGCAGTTATGGCTACACCTTC. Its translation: CASSSYGYTF.